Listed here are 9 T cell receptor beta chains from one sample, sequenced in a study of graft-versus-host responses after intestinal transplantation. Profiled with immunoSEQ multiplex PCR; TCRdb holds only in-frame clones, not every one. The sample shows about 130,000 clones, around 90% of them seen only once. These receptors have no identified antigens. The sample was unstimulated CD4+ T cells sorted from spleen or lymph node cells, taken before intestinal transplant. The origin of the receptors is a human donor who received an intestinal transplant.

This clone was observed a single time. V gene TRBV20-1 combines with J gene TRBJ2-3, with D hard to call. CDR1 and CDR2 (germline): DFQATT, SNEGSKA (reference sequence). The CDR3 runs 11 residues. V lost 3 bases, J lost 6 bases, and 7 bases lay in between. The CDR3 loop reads CSARGPDTQYF. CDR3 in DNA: TGCAGTGCTAGGGGCCCGGATACGCAGTATTTT.

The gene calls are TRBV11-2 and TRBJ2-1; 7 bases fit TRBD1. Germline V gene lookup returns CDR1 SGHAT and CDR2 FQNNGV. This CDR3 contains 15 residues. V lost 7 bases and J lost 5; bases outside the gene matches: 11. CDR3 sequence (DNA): TGTGCCAGCAAGGGGAAGGACAGGTTGGACAATGAGCAGTTCTTC. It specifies CASKGKDRLDNEQFF.

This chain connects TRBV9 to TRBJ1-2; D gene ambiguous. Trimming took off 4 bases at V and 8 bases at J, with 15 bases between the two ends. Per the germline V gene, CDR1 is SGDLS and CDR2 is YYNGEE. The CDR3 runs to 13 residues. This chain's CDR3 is CASSPPAGKGYTF. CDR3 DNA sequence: TGTGCCAGCAGCCCTCCGGCAGGAAAGGGCTACACCTTC.

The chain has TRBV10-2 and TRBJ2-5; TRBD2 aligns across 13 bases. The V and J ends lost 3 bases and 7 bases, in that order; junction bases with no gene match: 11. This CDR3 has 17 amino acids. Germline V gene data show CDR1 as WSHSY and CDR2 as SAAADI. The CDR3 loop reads CASSDTSGRARYGTQYF. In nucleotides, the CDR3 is TGCGCCAGCAGTGATACTAGCGGGAGGGCTCGGTATGGGACCCAGTACTTC.

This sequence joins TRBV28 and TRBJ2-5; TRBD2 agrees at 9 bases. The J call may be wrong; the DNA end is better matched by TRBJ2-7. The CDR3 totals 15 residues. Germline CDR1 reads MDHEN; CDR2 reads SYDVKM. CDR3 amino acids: CASSQLAGLSYEQYF. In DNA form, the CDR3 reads TGTGCCAGCAGCCAGCTAGCGGGACTCTCCTACGAGCAGTACTTC.

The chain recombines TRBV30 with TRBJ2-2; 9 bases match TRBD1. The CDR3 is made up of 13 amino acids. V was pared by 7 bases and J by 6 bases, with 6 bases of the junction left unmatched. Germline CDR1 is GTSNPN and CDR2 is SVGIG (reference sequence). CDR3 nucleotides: TGTGCCTCACTACAGGGGGCCGCCGGGGAGCTGTTTTTT. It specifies CASLQGAAGELFF.

The CDR3 coding sequence is TGCGCCAGCCGAGGCCAGGGACTCCTGTACGAGCAGTACTTC. Translated: CASRGQGLLYEQYF. The chain is built from TRBV5-1 and TRBJ2-7; possibly TRBD2 for D (6 bases). Trimming removed 7 bases at V and 4 bases at J, with 18 bases between. CDR3 length: 14 amino acids. Per germline, CDR1 SGHRS and CDR2 YFSETQ.

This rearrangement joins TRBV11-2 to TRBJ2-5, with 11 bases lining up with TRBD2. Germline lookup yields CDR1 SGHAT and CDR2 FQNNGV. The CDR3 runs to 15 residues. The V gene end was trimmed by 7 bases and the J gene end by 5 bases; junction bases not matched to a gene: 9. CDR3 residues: CASNLAGTSGETQYF. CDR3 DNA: TGTGCCAGCAATCTAGCGGGGACTAGCGGCGAGACCCAGTACTTC.

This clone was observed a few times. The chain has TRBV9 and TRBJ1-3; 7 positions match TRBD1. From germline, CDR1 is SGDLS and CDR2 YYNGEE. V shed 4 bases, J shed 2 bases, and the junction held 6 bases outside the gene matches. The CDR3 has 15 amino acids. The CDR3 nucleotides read TGTGCCAGCAGCCCGACAGGGAACCCTGGAAACACCATATATTTT. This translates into CASSPTGNPGNTIYF.